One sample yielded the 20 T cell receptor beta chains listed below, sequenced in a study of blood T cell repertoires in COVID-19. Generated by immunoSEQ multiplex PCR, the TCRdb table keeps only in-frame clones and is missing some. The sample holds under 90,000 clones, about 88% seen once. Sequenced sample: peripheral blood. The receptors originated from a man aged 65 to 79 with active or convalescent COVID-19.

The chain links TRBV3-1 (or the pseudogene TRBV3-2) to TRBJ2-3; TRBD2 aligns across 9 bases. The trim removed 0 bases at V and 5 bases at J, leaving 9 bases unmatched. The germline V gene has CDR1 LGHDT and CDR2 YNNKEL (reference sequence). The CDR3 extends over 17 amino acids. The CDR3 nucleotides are TGTGCCAGCAGCCAAGATAGCGGGGGCAGGGGAGGAGATACGCAGTATTTT. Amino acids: CASSQDSGGRGGDTQYF.

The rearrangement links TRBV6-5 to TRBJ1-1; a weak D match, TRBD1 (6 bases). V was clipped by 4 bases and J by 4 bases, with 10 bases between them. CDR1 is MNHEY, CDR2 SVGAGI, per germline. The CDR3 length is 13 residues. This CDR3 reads CASSSGVVTEAFF. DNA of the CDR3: TGTGCCAGCAGTTCAGGGGTGGTCACTGAAGCTTTCTTT.

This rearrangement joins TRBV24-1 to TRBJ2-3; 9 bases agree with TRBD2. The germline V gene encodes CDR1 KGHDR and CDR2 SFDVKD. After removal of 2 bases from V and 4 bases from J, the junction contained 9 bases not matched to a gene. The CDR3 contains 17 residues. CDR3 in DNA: TGTGCCACCAGTGATTCGCGGGAGGGTGGTTGGGCAGATACGCAGTATTTT. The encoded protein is CATSDSREGGWADTQYF.

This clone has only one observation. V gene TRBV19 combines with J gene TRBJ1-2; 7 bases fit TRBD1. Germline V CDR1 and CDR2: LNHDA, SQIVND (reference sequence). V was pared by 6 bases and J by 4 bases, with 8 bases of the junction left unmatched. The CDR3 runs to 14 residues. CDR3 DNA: TGTGCCAGTAGAGAATCCGGGACAGCCTATGGCTACACCTTC. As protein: CASRESGTAYGYTF.

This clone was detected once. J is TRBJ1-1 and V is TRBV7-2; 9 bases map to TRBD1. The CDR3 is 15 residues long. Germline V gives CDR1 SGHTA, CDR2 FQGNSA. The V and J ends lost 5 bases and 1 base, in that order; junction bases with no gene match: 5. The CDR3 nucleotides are TGTGCCAGCAGCATATACAGGGGGCGGAACACTGAAGCTTTCTTT. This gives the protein CASSIYRGRNTEAFF. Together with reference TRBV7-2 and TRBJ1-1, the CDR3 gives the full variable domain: GAGVSQSPSNKVTEKGKDVELRCDPISGHTALYWYRQSLGQGLEFLIYFQGNSAPDKSGLPSDRFSAERTGGSVSTLTIQRTQQEDSAVYLCASSIYRGRNTEAFFGQGTRLTVV.

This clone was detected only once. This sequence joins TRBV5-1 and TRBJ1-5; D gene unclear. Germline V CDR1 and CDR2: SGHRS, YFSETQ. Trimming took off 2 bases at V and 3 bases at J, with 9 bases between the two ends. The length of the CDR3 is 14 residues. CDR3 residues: CASSLGTANQPQHF. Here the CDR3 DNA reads TGCGCCAGCAGCTTAGGAACAGCCAATCAGCCCCAGCATTTT.

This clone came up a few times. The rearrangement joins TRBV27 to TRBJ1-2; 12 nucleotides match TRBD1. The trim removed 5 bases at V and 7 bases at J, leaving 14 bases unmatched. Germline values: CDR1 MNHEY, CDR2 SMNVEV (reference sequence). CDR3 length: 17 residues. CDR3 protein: CASSLYGTGGLPSGYTF. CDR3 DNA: TGTGCCAGCAGTCTATACGGGACAGGGGGCCTACCGAGTGGCTACACCTTC.

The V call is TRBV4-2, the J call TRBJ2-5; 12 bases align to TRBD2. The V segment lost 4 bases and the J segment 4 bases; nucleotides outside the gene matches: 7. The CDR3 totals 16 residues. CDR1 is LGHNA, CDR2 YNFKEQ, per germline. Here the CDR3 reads CASSPRLAGAGETQYF. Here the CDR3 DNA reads TGTGCCAGCAGCCCTCGACTAGCGGGAGCGGGAGAGACCCAGTACTTC.

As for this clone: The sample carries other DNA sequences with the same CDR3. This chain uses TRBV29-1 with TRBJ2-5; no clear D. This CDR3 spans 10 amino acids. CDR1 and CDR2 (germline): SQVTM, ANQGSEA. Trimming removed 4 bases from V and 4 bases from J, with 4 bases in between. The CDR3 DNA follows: TGCAGCGTTGGGGCAGAGACCCAGTACTTC. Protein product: CSVGAETQYF. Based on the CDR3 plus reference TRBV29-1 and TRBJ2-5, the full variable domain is SAVISQKPSRDICQRGTSLTIQCQVDSQVTMMFWYRQQPGQSLTLIATANQGSEATYESGFVIDKFPISRPNLTFSTLTVSNMSPEDSSIYLCSVGAETQYFGPGTRLLVL.

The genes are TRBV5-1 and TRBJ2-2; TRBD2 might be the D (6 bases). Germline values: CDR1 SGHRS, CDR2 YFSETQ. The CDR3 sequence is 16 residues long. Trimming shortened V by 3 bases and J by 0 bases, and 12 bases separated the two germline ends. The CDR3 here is CASSSTSGANTGELFF. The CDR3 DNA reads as TGCGCCAGCAGCTCAACTTCGGGAGCGAACACCGGGGAGCTGTTTTTT.

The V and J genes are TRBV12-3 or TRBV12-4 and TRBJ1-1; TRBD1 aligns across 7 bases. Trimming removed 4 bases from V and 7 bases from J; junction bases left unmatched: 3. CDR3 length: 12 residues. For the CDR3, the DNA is TGTGCCAGCAGTTGGACAGGTGTTGAAGCTTTCTTT. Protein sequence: CASSWTGVEAFF.

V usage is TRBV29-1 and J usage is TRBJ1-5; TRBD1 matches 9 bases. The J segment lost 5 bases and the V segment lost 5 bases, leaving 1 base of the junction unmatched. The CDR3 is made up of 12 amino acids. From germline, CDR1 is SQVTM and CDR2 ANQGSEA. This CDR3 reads CSVRQGDQPQHF. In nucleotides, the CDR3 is TGCAGCGTTCGACAGGGGGATCAGCCCCAGCATTTT.

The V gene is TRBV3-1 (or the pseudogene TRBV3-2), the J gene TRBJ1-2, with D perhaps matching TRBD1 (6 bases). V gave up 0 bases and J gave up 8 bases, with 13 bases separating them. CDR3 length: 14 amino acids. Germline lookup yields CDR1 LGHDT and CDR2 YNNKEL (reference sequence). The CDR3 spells CASSQEQGQGGYTF. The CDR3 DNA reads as TGTGCCAGCAGCCAAGAACAGGGTCAGGGAGGCTACACCTTC.

This CDR3 reads CASSLEPTGNSGNTIYF. Here the CDR3 DNA reads TGTGCCAGCAGCTTGGAACCTACAGGGAACTCTGGAAACACCATATATTTT. The chain couples TRBV5-4 to TRBJ1-3, with a possible D match to TRBD1 (6 bases). The length of the CDR3 is 17 residues. Germline CDR1 reads SGHNT; CDR2 reads YYREEE (reference sequence). Trimming took 0 bases from V and 0 from J, leaving 13 bases between them.

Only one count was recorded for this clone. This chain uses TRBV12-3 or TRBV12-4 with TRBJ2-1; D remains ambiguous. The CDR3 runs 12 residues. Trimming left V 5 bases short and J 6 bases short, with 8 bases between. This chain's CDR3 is CASSLTVNEQFF. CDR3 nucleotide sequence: TGTGCCAGCAGTCTCACGGTCAATGAGCAGTTCTTC.

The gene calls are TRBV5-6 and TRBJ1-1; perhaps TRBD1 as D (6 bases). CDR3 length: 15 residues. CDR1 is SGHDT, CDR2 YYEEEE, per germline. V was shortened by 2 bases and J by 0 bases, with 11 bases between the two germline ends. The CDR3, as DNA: TGTGCCAGCAGCTTATCTGACAGGATGAACACTGAAGCTTTCTTT. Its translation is CASSLSDRMNTEAFF. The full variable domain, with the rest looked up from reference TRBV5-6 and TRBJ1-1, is DAGVTQSPTHLIKTRGQQVTLRCSPKSGHDTVSWYQQALGQGPQFIFQYYEEEERQRGNFPDRFSGHQFPNYSSELNVNALLLGDSALYLCASSLSDRMNTEAFFGQGTRLTVV.

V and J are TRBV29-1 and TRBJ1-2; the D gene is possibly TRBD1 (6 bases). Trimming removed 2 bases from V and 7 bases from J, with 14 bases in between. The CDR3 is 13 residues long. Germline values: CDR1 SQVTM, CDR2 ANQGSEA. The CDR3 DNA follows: TGCAGCGTTGAACCTCAGGGGACGGGTGGCTACACCTTC. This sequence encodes CSVEPQGTGGYTF.

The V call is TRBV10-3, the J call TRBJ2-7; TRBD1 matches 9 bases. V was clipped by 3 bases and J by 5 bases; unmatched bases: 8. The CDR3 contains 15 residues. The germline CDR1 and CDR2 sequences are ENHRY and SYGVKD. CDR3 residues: CAISDLTGGRNEQYF. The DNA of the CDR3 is TGTGCCATCAGTGATCTAACAGGGGGCCGCAACGAGCAGTACTTC.

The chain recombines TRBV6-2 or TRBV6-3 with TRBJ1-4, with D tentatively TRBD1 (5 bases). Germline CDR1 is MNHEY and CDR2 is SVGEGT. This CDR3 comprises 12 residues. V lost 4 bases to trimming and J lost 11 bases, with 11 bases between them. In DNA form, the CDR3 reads TGTGCCAGCAGTTTTCCGGGGGGGAAACTGTTTTTT. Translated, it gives CASSFPGGKLFF.

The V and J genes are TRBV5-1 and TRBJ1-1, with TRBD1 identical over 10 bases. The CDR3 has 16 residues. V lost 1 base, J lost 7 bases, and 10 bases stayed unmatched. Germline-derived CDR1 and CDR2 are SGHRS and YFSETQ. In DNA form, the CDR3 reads TGCGCCAGCAGCTTGTTCGGTCTCGACAGGGGGCATGAAGCTTTCTTT. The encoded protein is CASSLFGLDRGHEAFF. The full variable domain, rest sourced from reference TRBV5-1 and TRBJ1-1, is KAGVTQTPRYLIKTRGQQVTLSCSPISGHRSVSWYQQTPGQGLQFLFEYFSETQRNKGNFPGRFSGRQFSNSRSEMNVSTLELGDSALYLCASSLFGLDRGHEAFFGQGTRLTVV.